Reported below is one T cell receptor beta chain. The record originates from a study of blood T cell repertoires in COVID-19. Measured with immunoSEQ multiplex PCR; TCRdb has only the in-frame clones, and not every one. The data hold almost 350,000 clones, with about nine tenths observed a single time. V lost 5 bases to trimming and J lost 1 base, with 7 bases between them. This CDR3 contains 13 residues. CDR1 and CDR2 (germline): SNHLY, FYNNEI. The source is a woman aged 60 to 75 with COVID-19, enrolled during active disease. This chain uses TRBV2 with TRBJ2-3; D gene unclear. Sequencing was carried out using peripheral blood. As DNA, the CDR3 is TGTGCCAGCAGTTCTGAGGGCACAGATACGCAGTATTTT. Translation: CASSSEGTDTQYF.